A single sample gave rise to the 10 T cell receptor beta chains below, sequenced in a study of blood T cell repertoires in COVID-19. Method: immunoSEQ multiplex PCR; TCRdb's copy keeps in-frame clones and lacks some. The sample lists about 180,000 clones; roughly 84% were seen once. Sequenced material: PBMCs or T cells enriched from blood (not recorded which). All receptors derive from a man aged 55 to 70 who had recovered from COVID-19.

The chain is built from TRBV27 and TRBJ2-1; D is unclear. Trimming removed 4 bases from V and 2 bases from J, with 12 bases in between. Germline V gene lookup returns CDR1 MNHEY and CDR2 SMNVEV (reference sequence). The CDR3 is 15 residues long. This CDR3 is CASSSASSPYNEQFF. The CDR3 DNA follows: TGTGCCAGCAGTTCAGCGAGCTCCCCCTACAATGAGCAGTTCTTC.

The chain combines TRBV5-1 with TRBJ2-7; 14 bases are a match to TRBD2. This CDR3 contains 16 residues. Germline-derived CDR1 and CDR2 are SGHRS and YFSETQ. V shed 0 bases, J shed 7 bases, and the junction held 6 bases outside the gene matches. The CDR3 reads CASSLGTSGGSREQYF. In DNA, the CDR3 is TGCGCCAGCAGCTTGGGGACTAGCGGGGGGTCGCGGGAGCAGTACTTC.

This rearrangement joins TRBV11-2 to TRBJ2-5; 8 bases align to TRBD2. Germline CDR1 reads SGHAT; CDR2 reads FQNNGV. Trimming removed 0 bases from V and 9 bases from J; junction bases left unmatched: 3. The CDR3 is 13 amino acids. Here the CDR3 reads CASSLDLRGAQYF. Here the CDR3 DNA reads TGTGCCAGCAGCTTAGATCTGCGGGGGGCCCAGTACTTC.

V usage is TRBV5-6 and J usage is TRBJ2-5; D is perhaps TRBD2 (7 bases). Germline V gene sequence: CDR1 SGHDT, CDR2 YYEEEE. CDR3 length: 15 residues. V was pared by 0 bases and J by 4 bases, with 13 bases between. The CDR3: CASSLVGGEVETQYF. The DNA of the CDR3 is TGTGCCAGCAGCTTGGTAGGGGGGGAAGTAGAGACCCAGTACTTC.

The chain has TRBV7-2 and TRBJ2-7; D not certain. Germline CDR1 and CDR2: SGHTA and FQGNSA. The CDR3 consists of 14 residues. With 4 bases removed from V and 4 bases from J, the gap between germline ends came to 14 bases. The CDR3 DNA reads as TGTGCCAGCAGCTCCGTTCGCGGCCTATACGAGCAGTACTTC. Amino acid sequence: CASSSVRGLYEQYF. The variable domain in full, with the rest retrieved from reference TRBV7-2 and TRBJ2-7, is GAGVSQSPSNKVTEKGKDVELRCDPISGHTALYWYRQSLGQGLEFLIYFQGNSAPDKSGLPSDRFSAERTGGSVSTLTIQRTQQEDSAVYLCASSSVRGLYEQYFGPGTRLTVT.

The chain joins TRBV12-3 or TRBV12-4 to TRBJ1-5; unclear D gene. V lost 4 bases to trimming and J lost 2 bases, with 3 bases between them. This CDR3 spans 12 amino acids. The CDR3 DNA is TGTGCCAGCAGTTCAGGCAATCAGCCCCAGCATTTT. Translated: CASSSGNQPQHF.

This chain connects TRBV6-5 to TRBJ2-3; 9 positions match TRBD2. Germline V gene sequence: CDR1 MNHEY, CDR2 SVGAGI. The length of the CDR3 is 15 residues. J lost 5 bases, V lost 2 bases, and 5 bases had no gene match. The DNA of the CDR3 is TGTGCCAGCAGTTACGGCGGGAGGGCCAGAGATACGCAGTATTTT. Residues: CASSYGGRARDTQYF.

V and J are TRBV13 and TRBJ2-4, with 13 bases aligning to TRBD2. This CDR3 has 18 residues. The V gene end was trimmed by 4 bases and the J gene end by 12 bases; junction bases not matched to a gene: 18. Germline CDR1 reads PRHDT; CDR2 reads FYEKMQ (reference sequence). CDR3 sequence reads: CASSSSLGLAGTKVDQYF. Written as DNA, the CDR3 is TGTGCCAGCAGCTCCAGCCTGGGACTAGCGGGGACCAAAGTCGATCAGTACTTC.

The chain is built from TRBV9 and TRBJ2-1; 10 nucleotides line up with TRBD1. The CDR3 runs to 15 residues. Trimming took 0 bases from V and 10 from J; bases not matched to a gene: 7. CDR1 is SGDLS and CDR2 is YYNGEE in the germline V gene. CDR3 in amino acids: CASSVAGTGVGEQFF. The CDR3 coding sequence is TGTGCCAGCAGCGTAGCTGGGACAGGGGTCGGCGAGCAGTTCTTC.

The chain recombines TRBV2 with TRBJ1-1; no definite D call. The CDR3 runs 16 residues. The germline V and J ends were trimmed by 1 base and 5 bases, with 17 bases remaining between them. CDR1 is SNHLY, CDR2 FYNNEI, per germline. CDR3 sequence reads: CASSEEVVGQLTEAFF. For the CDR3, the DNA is TGTGCCAGCAGTGAAGAGGTAGTGGGCCAGTTGACTGAAGCTTTCTTT.